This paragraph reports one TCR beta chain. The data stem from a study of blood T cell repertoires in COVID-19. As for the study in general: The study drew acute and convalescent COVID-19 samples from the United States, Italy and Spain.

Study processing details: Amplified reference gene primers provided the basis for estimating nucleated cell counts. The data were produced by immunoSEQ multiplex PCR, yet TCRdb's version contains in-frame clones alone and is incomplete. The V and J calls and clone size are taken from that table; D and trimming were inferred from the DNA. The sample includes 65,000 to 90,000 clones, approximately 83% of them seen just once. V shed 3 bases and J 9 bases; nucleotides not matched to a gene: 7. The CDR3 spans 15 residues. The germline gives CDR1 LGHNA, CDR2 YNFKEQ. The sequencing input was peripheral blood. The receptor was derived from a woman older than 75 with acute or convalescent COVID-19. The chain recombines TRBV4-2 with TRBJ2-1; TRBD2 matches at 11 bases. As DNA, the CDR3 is TGTGCCAGCAGCCAGCTACTAGCGGGAGATGCTGAGCAGTTCTTC. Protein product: CASSQLLAGDAEQFF.